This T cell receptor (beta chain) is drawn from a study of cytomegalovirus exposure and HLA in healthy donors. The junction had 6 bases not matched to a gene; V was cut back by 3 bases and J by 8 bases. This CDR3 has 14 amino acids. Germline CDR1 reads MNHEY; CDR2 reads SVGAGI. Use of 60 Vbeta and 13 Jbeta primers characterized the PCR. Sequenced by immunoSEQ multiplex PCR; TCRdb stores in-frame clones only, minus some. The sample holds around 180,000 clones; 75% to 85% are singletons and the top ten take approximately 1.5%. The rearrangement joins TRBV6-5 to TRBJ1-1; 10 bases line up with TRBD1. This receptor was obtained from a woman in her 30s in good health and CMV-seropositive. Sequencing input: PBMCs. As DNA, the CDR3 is TGTGCCAGCAGTTATTGGAGGACAGGGGGAGAAGCTTTCTTT. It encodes CASSYWRTGGEAFF.